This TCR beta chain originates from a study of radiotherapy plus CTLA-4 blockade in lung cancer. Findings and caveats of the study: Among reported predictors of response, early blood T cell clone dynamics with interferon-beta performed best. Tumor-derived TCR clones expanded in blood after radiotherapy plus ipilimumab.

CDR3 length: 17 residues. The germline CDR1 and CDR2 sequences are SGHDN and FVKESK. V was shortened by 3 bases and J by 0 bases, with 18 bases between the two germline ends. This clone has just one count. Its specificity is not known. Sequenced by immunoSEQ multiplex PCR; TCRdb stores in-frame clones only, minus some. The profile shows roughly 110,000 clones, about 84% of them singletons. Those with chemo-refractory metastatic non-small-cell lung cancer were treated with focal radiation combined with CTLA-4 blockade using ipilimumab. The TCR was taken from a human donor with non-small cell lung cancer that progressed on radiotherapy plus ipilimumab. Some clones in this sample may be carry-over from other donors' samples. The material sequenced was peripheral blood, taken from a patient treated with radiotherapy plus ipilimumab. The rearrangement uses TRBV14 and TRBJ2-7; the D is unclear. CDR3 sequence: CASSHPQPSASSYEQYF. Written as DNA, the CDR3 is TGTGCCAGCAGCCATCCACAACCCAGCGCAAGCTCCTACGAGCAGTACTTC.